The 8 T cell receptor beta chains below were found in one sample sequenced in a study of cytomegalovirus exposure and HLA in healthy donors. 13 Jbeta primers and 60 Vbeta primers were used for the PCR. Using immunoSEQ multiplex PCR, the repertoire was profiled, and TCRdb retains in-frame clones only, with some absent. Found here are about 190,000 clones; the top ten clones hold 6.5%. The sample comprised PBMCs. Every receptor here comes from a man aged 30-40 years in good health and CMV-seronegative.

The chain recombines TRBV11-2 with TRBJ2-7; 9 bases agree with TRBD2. This CDR3 has 15 amino acids. CDR1 is SGHAT, CDR2 FQNNGV, per germline. V was pared by 5 bases and J by 2 bases, with 7 bases of the junction left unmatched. DNA for the CDR3: TGTGCCAGCAGCCATGGTAGCGGGAGTGCCTACGAGCAGTACTTC. Amino acid sequence: CASSHGSGSAYEQYF.

The chain employs TRBV5-4 and TRBJ1-2; D might be TRBD1 (6 bases). Per the germline V gene, CDR1 is SGHNT and CDR2 is YYREEE (reference sequence). CDR3 length: 15 amino acids. With 3 bases removed from V and 2 bases from J, the gap between germline ends came to 14 bases. CDR3 nucleotide sequence: TGTGCCAGCAGCTCATTGACGGACAGAAACTATGGCTACACCTTC. This encodes CASSSLTDRNYGYTF.

The chain links TRBV7-2 to TRBJ1-2; 8 positions match TRBD1. The germline gives CDR1 SGHTA, CDR2 FQGNSA. The CDR3 consists of 13 residues. V was clipped by 3 bases and J by 9 bases; unmatched bases: 6. DNA for the CDR3: TGTGCCAGCAGCTTCCAGGGGGCGAAGAGCTACACCTTC. It translates to CASSFQGAKSYTF.

The gene calls are TRBV28 and TRBJ2-7; D is perhaps TRBD2 (7 bases). The germline V gene encodes CDR1 MDHEN and CDR2 SYDVKM. The CDR3 contains 13 residues. Between the trimmed V and J ends, which lost 7 bases and 5 bases, there was a span of 15 bases. Here the CDR3 reads CASKGGGVNEQYF. The CDR3 DNA sequence: TGTGCCAGCAAAGGGGGGGGAGTGAACGAGCAGTACTTC.

The V and J genes are TRBV4-3 and TRBJ2-7; 10 positions match TRBD2. There are 16 residues in the CDR3. V lost 3 bases and J lost 1; bases outside the gene matches: 6. Germline V gene lookup returns CDR1 LGHNA and CDR2 YSLEER. CDR3 sequence reads: CASSHLRTSGSYEQYF. In DNA, the CDR3 is TGCGCCAGCAGCCACCTCAGGACTAGCGGTTCCTACGAGCAGTACTTC.

Comment on this clone: Within the sample, other DNA sequences also encode this same CDR3. The chain has TRBV4-2 and TRBJ2-7; TRBD1 agrees at 7 bases. In germline, CDR1 is LGHNA, CDR2 YNFKEQ. V lost 0 bases, J lost 3 bases, and 8 bases stayed unmatched. The length of the CDR3 is 16 residues. The CDR3 protein is CASSQDASGGLYEQYF. Written as DNA, the CDR3 is TGTGCCAGCAGCCAAGACGCATCAGGGGGTCTCTACGAGCAGTACTTC.

The V call is TRBV7-2, the J call TRBJ1-4; 7 nucleotides agree with TRBD1. The CDR3 length is 16 residues. CDR1 SGHTA and CDR2 FQGNSA come from the germline V gene. Losses at the gene ends were 6 bases for V and 0 bases for J; bases not matched to a gene: 7. The CDR3 spells CASSFTGVSTNEKLFF. The CDR3 nucleotides read TGTGCCAGCAGTTTCACAGGGGTTTCAACTAATGAAAAACTGTTTTTT.

The rearrangement joins TRBV9 to TRBJ1-3, with 8 bases fitting TRBD1. Germline values: CDR1 SGDLS, CDR2 YYNGEE. V trimming: 3 bases; J trimming: 4 bases; junction bases outside the gene matches: 0. The CDR3 is 13 residues long. The CDR3 DNA follows: TGTGCCAGCAGCGGGGACAGGGGAAACACCATATATTTT. As protein: CASSGDRGNTIYF.